A selection of T cell receptor beta chains follows, all from one sample in a study of blood T cell repertoires in COVID-19. Sequencing used immunoSEQ multiplex PCR; TCRdb keeps in-frame clones, though not all of them. Of 150,000 to 180,000 clones in the sample, around 89% are singletons; the top ten hold approximately 15%. What was sequenced was peripheral blood. The origin of the receptors is a woman aged 40-49 years with acute or convalescent COVID-19. The conserved cysteine and the conserved F or W are not part of the CDR3 here. Each record gives: J gene, V gene, CDR3 protein.

>TRBJ1-1|TRBV3-1/TRBV3-2
ASSPSFPGQGTEAF
>TRBJ2-4|TRBV9
ASSVEGGTSPAKNIQY
>TRBJ2-7|TRBV19
ASSIQQGHPYEQY
>TRBJ2-3|TRBV10-3
AISYSTDTQY
>TRBJ2-1|TRBV5-8
ASSLGTSGSDEQF
>TRBJ1-2|TRBV20-1
SASWGEGVSGYT
>TRBJ1-5|TRBV5-5
ASRPGQGWINQPQH
>TRBJ1-2|TRBV3-1/TRBV3-2
ASSPLTTSSYYGYT
>TRBJ2-7|TRBV18
ASSPRQGVVYEQY
>TRBJ2-3|TRBV4-2
ASSQVSSSTDTQY
>TRBJ1-3|TRBV9
ASSTTGSGNTIY
>TRBJ2-2|TRBV19
ASSMREGTGELF
>TRBJ1-6|TRBV24-1
ATSAAGAESPLH
>TRBJ2-7|TRBV3-1/TRBV3-2
ASSHELAYEQY
>TRBJ2-7|TRBV6-5
ASSKPGLPSYEQY
>TRBJ1-1|TRBV30
AWNSGQQNTEAF
>TRBJ1-1|TRBV29-1
SAGSRNTEAF
>TRBJ2-1|TRBV19
ATVGPTYGSNEQF
>TRBJ2-7|TRBV6-5
ASSYGGRGPYEQY
>TRBJ1-3|TRBV30
AWSPLQDFLSISGNTIY
>TRBJ2-7|TRBV3-1/TRBV3-2
ASSQGTILTTYEQY
>TRBJ2-4|TRBV28
ASSSSGTGAIQY
>TRBJ2-7|TRBV7-6
ASATPGQGFHEQY
>TRBJ1-1|TRBV18
ASSGGQHTEAF